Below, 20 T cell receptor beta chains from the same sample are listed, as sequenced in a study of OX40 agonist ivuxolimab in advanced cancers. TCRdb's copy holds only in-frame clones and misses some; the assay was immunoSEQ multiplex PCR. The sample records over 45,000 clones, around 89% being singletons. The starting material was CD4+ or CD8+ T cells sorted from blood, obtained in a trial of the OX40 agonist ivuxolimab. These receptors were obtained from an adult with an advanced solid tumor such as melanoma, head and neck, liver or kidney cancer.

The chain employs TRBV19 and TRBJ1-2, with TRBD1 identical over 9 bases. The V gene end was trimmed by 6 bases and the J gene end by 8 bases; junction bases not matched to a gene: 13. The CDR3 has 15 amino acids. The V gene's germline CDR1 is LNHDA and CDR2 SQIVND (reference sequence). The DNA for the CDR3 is TGTGCCAGTAGCCTCGAGCAGGGGACAGGGATCGGCTACACCTTC. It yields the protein CASSLEQGTGIGYTF.

CDR3 nucleotide sequence: TGTGCCTGGAGTGTAAGCTTAGGGCCAGTATGGATCGATGAGCAGTTCTTC. Its protein is CAWSVSLGPVWIDEQFF. The chain links TRBV30 to TRBJ2-1; D is uncertain. Germline V gene sequence: CDR1 GTSNPN, CDR2 SVGIG (reference sequence). The CDR3 covers 17 residues. The V end was cut by 0 bases, the J end by 8 bases, with 23 bases between. Full variable domain (rest looked up from reference TRBV30 and TRBJ2-1): SQTIHQWPATLVQPVGSPLSLECTVEGTSNPNLYWYRQAAGRGLQLLFYSVGIGQISSEVPQNLSASRPQDRQFILSSKKLLLSDSGFYLCAWSVSLGPVWIDEQFFGPGTRLTVL.

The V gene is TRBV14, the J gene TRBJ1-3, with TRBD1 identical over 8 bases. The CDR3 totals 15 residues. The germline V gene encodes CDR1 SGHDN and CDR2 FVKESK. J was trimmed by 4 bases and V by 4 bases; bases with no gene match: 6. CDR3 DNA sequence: TGTGCCAGCAGCCGAGTGGACAGGGCCGGAAACACCATATATTTT. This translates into CASSRVDRAGNTIYF. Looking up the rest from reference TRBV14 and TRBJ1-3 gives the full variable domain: EAGVTQFPSHSVIEKGQTVTLRCDPISGHDNLYWYRRVMGKEIKFLLHFVKESKQDESGMPNNRFLAERTGGTYSTLKVQPAELEDSGVYFCASSRVDRAGNTIYFGEGSWLTVV.

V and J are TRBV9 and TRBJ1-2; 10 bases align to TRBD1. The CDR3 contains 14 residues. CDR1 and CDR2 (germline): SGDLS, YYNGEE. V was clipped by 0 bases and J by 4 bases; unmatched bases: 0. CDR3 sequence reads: CASSVGTGGYGYTF. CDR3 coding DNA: TGTGCCAGCAGCGTAGGGACAGGGGGCTATGGCTACACCTTC.

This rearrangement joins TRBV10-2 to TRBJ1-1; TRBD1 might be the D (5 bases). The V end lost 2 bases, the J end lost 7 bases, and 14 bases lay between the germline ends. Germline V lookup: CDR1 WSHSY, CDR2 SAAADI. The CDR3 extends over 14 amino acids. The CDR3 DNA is TGCGCCAGCAGTGAGGTCAGGGTATCGGTTGAAGCTTTCTTT. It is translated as CASSEVRVSVEAFF.

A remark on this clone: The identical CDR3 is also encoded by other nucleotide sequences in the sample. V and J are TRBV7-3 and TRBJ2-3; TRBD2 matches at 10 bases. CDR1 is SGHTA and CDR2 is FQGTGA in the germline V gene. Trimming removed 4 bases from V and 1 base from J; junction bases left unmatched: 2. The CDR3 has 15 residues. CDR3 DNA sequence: TGTGCCAGCAGCTATGGGACTAGCGGCACAGATACGCAGTATTTT. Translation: CASSYGTSGTDTQYF.

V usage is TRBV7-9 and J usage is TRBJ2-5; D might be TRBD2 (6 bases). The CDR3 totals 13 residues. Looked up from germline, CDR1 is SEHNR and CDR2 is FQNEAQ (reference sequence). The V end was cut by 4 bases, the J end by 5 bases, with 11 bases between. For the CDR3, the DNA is TGTGCCAGCAGCTCGGGGGTTAGGGAGACCCAGTACTTC. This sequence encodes CASSSGVRETQYF.

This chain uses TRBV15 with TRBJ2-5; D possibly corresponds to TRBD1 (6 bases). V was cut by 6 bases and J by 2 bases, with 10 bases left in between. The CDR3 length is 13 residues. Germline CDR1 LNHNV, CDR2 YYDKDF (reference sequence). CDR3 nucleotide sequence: TGTGCCACCAGACCACAGGGACAAGAGACCCAGTACTTC. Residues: CATRPQGQETQYF. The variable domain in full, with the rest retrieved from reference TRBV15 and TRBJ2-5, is DAMVIQNPRYQVTQFGKPVTLSCSQTLNHNVMYWYQQKSSQAPKLLFHYYDKDFNNEADTPDNFQSRRPNTSFCFLDIRSPGLGDTAMYLCATRPQGQETQYFGPGTRLLVL.

DNA of the CDR3: TGCGCCACCAGTCGAGCGGCGGGGAACACCGGGGAGCTGTTTTTT. Translated: CATSRAAGNTGELFF. The rearrangement joins TRBV4-1 to TRBJ2-2; maybe TRBD2 (5 bases). Germline CDR1 and CDR2: MGHRA and YSYEKL. The CDR3 is 15 residues long. Trimming shortened V by 10 bases and J by 1 base, and 16 bases separated the two germline ends.

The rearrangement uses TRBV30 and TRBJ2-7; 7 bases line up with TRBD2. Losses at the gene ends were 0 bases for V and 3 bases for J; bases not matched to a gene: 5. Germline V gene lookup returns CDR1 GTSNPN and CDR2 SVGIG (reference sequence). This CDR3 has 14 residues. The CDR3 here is CAWSVITGGYEQYF. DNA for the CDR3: TGTGCCTGGAGTGTAATAACGGGAGGCTACGAGCAGTACTTC.

The CDR3 DNA sequence: TGTGCCAGCAGCTTTTTGGCTAGCGGGGGTAATGAGCAGTTCTTC. Its translation is CASSFLASGGNEQFF. The chain recombines TRBV7-9 with TRBJ2-1; 10 nucleotides match TRBD2. The germline V gene has CDR1 SEHNR and CDR2 FQNEAQ (reference sequence). The CDR3 covers 15 residues. J was trimmed by 7 bases and V by 3 bases; bases with no gene match: 6.

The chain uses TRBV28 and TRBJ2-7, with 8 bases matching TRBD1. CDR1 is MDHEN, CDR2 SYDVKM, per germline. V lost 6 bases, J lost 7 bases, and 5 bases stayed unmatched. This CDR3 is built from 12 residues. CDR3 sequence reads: CASSQGALEQYF. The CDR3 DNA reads TGTGCCAGCAGCCAGGGGGCGCTTGAGCAGTACTTC.

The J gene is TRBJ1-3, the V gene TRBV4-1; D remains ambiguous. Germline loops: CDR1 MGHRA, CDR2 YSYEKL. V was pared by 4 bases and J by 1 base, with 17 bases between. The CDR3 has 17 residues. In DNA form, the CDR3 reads TGCGCCAGCAGCCCTATTTCGGGCCCGCGGTCTGGAAACACCATATATTTT. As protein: CASSPISGPRSGNTIYF.

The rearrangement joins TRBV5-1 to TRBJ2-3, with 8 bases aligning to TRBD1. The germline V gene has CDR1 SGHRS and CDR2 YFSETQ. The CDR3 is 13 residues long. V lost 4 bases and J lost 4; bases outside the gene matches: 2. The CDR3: CASSPDRADTQYF. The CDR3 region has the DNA TGCGCCAGCAGCCCGGACAGGGCAGATACGCAGTATTTT.

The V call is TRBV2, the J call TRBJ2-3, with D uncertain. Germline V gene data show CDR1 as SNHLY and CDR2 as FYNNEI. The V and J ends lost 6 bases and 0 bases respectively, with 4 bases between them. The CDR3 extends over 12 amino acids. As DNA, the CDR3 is TGTGCCAGCAGGGAGAGCACAGATACGCAGTATTTT. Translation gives CASRESTDTQYF. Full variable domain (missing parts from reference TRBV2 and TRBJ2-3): EPEVTQTPSHQVTQMGQEVILRCVPISNHLYFYWYRQILGQKVEFLVSFYNNEISEKSEIFDDQFSVERPDGSNFTLKIRSTKLEDSAMYFCASRESTDTQYFGPGTRLTVL.

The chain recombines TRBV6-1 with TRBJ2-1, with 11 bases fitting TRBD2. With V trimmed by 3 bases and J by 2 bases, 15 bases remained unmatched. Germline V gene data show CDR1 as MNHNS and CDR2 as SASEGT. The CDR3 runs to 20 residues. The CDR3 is CASSDFVGRSGLAAYNEQFF. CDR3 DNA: TGTGCCAGCAGTGACTTTGTCGGGCGATCGGGACTAGCGGCCTACAATGAGCAGTTCTTC.

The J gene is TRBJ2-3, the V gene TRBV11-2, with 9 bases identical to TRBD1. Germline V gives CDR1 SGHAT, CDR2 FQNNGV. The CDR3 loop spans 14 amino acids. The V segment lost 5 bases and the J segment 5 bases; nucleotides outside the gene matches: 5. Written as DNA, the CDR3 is TGTGCCAGCAGCCTACAGGGGGCTGGAGATACGCAGTATTTT. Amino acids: CASSLQGAGDTQYF.

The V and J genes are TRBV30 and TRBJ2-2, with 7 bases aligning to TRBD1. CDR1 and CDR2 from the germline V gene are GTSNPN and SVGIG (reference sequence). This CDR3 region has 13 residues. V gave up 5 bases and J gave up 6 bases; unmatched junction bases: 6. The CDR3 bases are TGTGCCTGGGCCGGGACAGTCCCCGGGGAGCTGTTTTTT. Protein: CAWAGTVPGELFF.

CDR3 residues: CASSRGTINQETQYF. DNA for the CDR3: TGCGCCAGCAGCCGGGGGACAATAAACCAAGAGACCCAGTACTTC. The chain uses TRBV4-1 and TRBJ2-5; TRBD1 is a possible D gene (6 bases). Trimming took 4 bases from V and 0 from J, leaving 12 bases between them. Germline assignment: CDR1 MGHRA and CDR2 YSYEKL. This CDR3 contains 15 residues.

The CDR3 DNA reads TGTGCCAGCACCGCTTCGACAGGGGGCGCAGCCTACGAGCAGTACTTC. Translation gives CASTASTGGAAYEQYF. The chain carries TRBV27 and TRBJ2-7, with 10 bases fitting TRBD1. The CDR3 sequence is 16 residues long. With V trimmed by 7 bases and J by 2 bases, 11 bases remained unmatched. The V gene's germline CDR1 is MNHEY and CDR2 SMNVEV (reference sequence).